Only one count was recorded for the clone carrying this T cell receptor beta chain. Its target is not known. The data belong to a study of CD8+CD57+ T cells in acquired aplastic anemia. Study outcomes and limitations: Patients and controls were not found to differ significantly in CD8+ Simpson's diversity. Patients shared twenty-nine CD8+ CDR3 sequences with controls.

Both TCR beta VDJ combination and CDR3 sequence profiling were carried out. Genomic DNA was the template for this profiling. From the reads, TCRdb called clonotypes with MiXCR, one entry per CDR3 protein. The sample lists hundreds of thousands of distinct CDR3 sequences, about two thirds occurring once. The origin of this receptor is a human donor in good health, serving as a control. Source material: sorted CD4+, CD8+, or CD8+CD57+ T cells (not recorded which) from PBMCs.

The CDR3: CASSTGGEISYNEQFF. CDR3 nucleotides: TGTGCCAGCAGTACAGGAGGGGAAATATCCTACAATGAGCAGTTCTTC. This chain uses TRBV2 with TRBJ2-1, with a weak D call TRBD2 (6 bases). Germline CDR1 SNHLY, CDR2 FYNNEI. The CDR3 is made up of 16 amino acids. Trimming pared 5 bases from V and 1 base from J, leaving 15 bases between.